This T cell receptor beta chain was found in a study of cytomegalovirus exposure and HLA in healthy donors. PCR employed 60 Vbeta and 13 Jbeta primers. Sequencing used immunoSEQ multiplex PCR; TCRdb keeps in-frame clones, though not all of them. The data hold around 200,000 clones, with 60% to 80% observed a single time. The CDR3 spans 12 residues. V lost 7 bases and J 4 bases, leaving 7 bases between the germline ends. The V gene's germline CDR1 is MNHNS and CDR2 SASEGT. The sequenced sample consisted of PBMCs. This TCR came from a man in his late teens or twenties in good health and CMV-seronegative. This chain joins TRBV6-1 and TRBJ2-2, with no clear D. The CDR3 region has the DNA TGTGCCAGCAACGACTTCACCGGGGAGCTGTTTTTT. Translating gives CASNDFTGELFF.